Below are 29 T cell receptor beta chains sequenced from a single sample in a study of cytomegalovirus exposure and HLA in healthy donors. PCR amplification relied on 60 Vbeta primers (plus 13 Jbeta primers). Generated by immunoSEQ multiplex PCR, the TCRdb table keeps only in-frame clones and is missing some. The profile shows roughly 170,000 clones, approximately 80% of them singletons. The specimen sequenced was PBMCs. All receptors come from a boy aged 5-17 years in good health and CMV-seronegative.

This clone has only one observation. J is TRBJ2-7 and V is TRBV9, with D possibly matching TRBD2 (5 bases). Deletions cut 3 bases from V and 0 bases from J, with 10 bases between. The CDR3 is made up of 14 amino acids. Germline CDR1 and CDR2: SGDLS and YYNGEE. For the CDR3, the DNA is TGTGCCAGCAGCGCCTTGGGGAGCTCCTACGAGCAGTACTTC. Encoded protein: CASSALGSSYEQYF.

The chain recombines TRBV7-2 with TRBJ2-7, with TRBD2 matching 8 bases. The CDR3 has 14 amino acids. The junction had 3 bases not matched to a gene; V was cut back by 5 bases and J by 0 bases. In germline, CDR1 is SGHTA, CDR2 FQGNSA. The CDR3, as DNA: TGTGCCAGCAGCACAAGCGGGAGCTCCTACGAGCAGTACTTC. Protein product: CASSTSGSSYEQYF.

The chain has TRBV14 and TRBJ1-1; weak D call: TRBD1 (5 bases). Germline V gene lookup returns CDR1 SGHDN and CDR2 FVKESK. The CDR3 spans 14 residues. V dropped 6 bases and J dropped 11 bases, with 22 bases sitting between them. CDR3 in DNA: TGTGCCAGCAGACAGGAGGGGTCGGTGAATAGGGCTTTCTTT. It translates to CASRQEGSVNRAFF. The full variable domain, completed using reference TRBV14 and TRBJ1-1, is EAGVTQFPSHSVIEKGQTVTLRCDPISGHDNLYWYRRVMGKEIKFLLHFVKESKQDESGMPNNRFLAERTGGTYSTLKVQPAELEDSGVYFCASRQEGSVNRAFFGQGTRLTVV.

The chain is built from TRBV6-6 and TRBJ1-2; 9 nucleotides line up with TRBD1. V dropped 7 bases and J dropped 6; count of bases not matched to a gene: 6. The CDR3 is 13 amino acids. From germline, CDR1 is MNHNY and CDR2 SVGAGI (reference sequence). CDR3 amino acids: CASTRTGADGYTF. The CDR3 DNA follows: TGTGCCAGCACCAGGACAGGGGCCGATGGCTACACCTTC.

The chain couples TRBV11-3 to TRBJ2-1; D is unresolved. CDR3 length equals 15 residues. Germline CDR1 reads SGHNT; CDR2 reads YENEEA. Trimming removed 1 base at V and 0 bases at J, with 7 bases between. Here the CDR3 reads CASSLVRNSYNEQFF. CDR3 coding DNA: TGTGCCAGCAGCTTAGTGAGGAACTCCTACAATGAGCAGTTCTTC.

V usage is TRBV4-1 and J usage is TRBJ2-1; D uncertain. The length of the CDR3 is 11 residues. CDR1 and CDR2 from the germline V gene are MGHRA and YSYEKL. Trimming left V 5 bases short and J 7 bases short, with 6 bases between. The chain's CDR3 is CASSGSNEQFF. CDR3 in DNA: TGCGCCAGCAGCGGCTCGAATGAGCAGTTCTTC.

The rearrangement joins TRBV6-5 to TRBJ1-1, with a tentative D call TRBD1 (6 bases). Germline V CDR1 and CDR2: MNHEY, SVGAGI. The CDR3 has 16 amino acids. Deletions cut 0 bases from V and 0 bases from J, with 11 bases between. CDR3 protein: CASSYSQGPLNTEAFF. Written as DNA, the CDR3 is TGTGCCAGCAGTTACTCACAGGGTCCCTTGAACACTGAAGCTTTCTTT.

This chain uses TRBV5-1 with TRBJ1-1; 9 nucleotides match TRBD1. CDR1 is SGHRS, CDR2 YFSETQ, per germline. The CDR3 has 15 amino acids. V was clipped by 4 bases and J by 3 bases; unmatched bases: 7. The CDR3 here is CASSPNRGPDTEAFF. The CDR3 DNA is TGCGCCAGCAGCCCGAACAGGGGGCCGGACACTGAAGCTTTCTTT.

The genes are TRBV10-3 and TRBJ1-2; D might be TRBD1 (5 bases). Germline V lookup: CDR1 ENHRY, CDR2 SYGVKD. The CDR3 runs 13 residues. Trimming removed 2 bases at V and 8 bases at J, with 12 bases between. CDR3 DNA sequence: TGTGCCATCAGTGAGGGGGCCGCCCGGGGCTACACCTTC. It is translated as CAISEGAARGYTF.

The genes are TRBV12-5 and TRBJ2-3; 7 bases line up with TRBD1. This CDR3 is built from 16 residues. The V gene's germline CDR1 is LGHNT and CDR2 FRNRAP. J was trimmed by 0 bases and V by 6 bases; bases with no gene match: 9. CDR3 loop: CASGGDSIPSTDTQYF. As DNA, the CDR3 is TGTGCTAGTGGGGGGGACAGTATTCCTAGCACAGATACGCAGTATTTT.

The sample holds one count of this clone. The J gene is TRBJ2-7, the V gene TRBV7-2, with 13 bases aligning to TRBD2. Germline V gene sequence: CDR1 SGHTA, CDR2 FQGNSA. After removal of 3 bases from V and 2 bases from J, the junction contained 7 bases not matched to a gene. The CDR3 is made up of 17 amino acids. The CDR3, as DNA: TGTGCCAGCAGCTTGCAGGGACTAGCGGGACTTCCCTACGAGCAGTACTTC. Translated, it gives CASSLQGLAGLPYEQYF.

CDR3 in amino acids: CARSPGGGGTYEQYF. CDR3 in DNA: TGTGCCCGCAGTCCGGGAGGCGGGGGTACCTACGAGCAGTACTTC. V is TRBV30 and J is TRBJ2-7; 7 bases map to TRBD2. V lost 8 bases and J lost 2; bases outside the gene matches: 15. Germline V gene data show CDR1 as GTSNPN and CDR2 as SVGIG (reference sequence). The CDR3 is 15 amino acids.

This rearrangement joins TRBV21-1 to TRBJ1-2; the D call TRBD1 from the table was never checked on the DNA. TRBV21-1 is recorded as a pseudogene. CDR3 length: 15 residues. Here the CDR3 DNA reads TGTGCCAGCAGCACGGGACATTCGGGGCCCTATGGCTACACCTTC. Translated: CASSTGHSGPYGYTF.

A few counts support this clone. This chain connects TRBV14 to TRBJ1-4, with 9 bases fitting TRBD1. Germline V CDR1 and CDR2: SGHDN, FVKESK. V trimming: 4 bases; J trimming: 8 bases; junction bases outside the gene matches: 11. The CDR3 is 16 amino acids. The CDR3 nucleotides are TGTGCCAGCAGCCGACCGGGACAGGGTGTTGAGGAAAAACTGTTTTTT. Amino acids: CASSRPGQGVEEKLFF.

The chain recombines TRBV5-5 with TRBJ1-4; the match to TRBD1 covers 7 bases. The trim removed 5 bases at V and 4 bases at J, leaving 11 bases unmatched. The V gene's germline CDR1 is SGHKS and CDR2 YYEKEE (reference sequence). The CDR3 loop spans 16 amino acids. Here the CDR3 reads CASSENGQVLNEKLFF. The CDR3 DNA is TGTGCCAGCAGTGAAAACGGACAGGTTCTTAATGAAAAACTGTTTTTT.

V and J are TRBV16 and TRBJ1-1; TRBD1 matches at 8 bases. The CDR3 runs to 14 residues. Germline CDR1 KGHSY, CDR2 FQNENV. The ends lost 1 base at V and 8 bases at J; junction bases unmatched: 6. DNA for the CDR3: TGTGCCAGCAGCCAATTTGGGGGACAGGACGAAGCTTTCTTT. Translating it yields CASSQFGGQDEAFF.

The chain has TRBV27 and TRBJ2-3; the match to TRBD1 covers 8 bases. The CDR3 has 16 residues. The V and J ends lost 5 bases and 1 base, in that order; junction bases with no gene match: 8. Germline V lookup: CDR1 MNHEY, CDR2 SMNVEV (reference sequence). CDR3 bases: TGTGCCAGCAGTGCCCCGGGACAGGCGGGCACAGATACGCAGTATTTT. Its protein product is CASSAPGQAGTDTQYF.

The V call is TRBV28, the J call TRBJ1-2, with TRBD1 matching 8 bases. V shed 5 bases, J shed 1 base, and the junction held 9 bases outside the gene matches. The CDR3 length is 16 residues. In germline, CDR1 is MDHEN, CDR2 SYDVKM. The CDR3 protein is CASSRQGIRINYGYTF. CDR3 nucleotide sequence: TGTGCCAGCAGTCGACAGGGGATCCGAATTAACTATGGCTACACCTTC.

V usage is TRBV6-1 and J usage is TRBJ1-2; a possible D gene is TRBD1 (6 bases). Trimming shortened V by 9 bases and J by 2 bases, and 10 bases separated the two germline ends. Germline values: CDR1 MNHNS, CDR2 SASEGT. This CDR3 comprises 12 residues. DNA for the CDR3: TGTGCCAGTACTGGGGGCAACTATGGCTACACCTTC. This translates into CASTGGNYGYTF.

The rearrangement joins TRBV9 to TRBJ1-5, with 7 positions matching TRBD1. CDR3 size: 15 residues. The germline V gene encodes CDR1 SGDLS and CDR2 YYNGEE. The trim removed 5 bases at V and 4 bases at J, leaving 9 bases unmatched. CDR3 protein: CASSEGAGGNQPQHF. The CDR3 coding sequence is TGTGCCAGCAGTGAGGGGGCAGGGGGTAATCAGCCCCAGCATTTT.

The genes are TRBV29-1 and TRBJ1-2; D is unclear. V was pared by 7 bases and J by 5 bases, with 2 bases between. This CDR3 has 8 amino acids. CDR1 is SQVTM, CDR2 ANQGSEA, per germline. The CDR3: CSAYGYTF. CDR3 coding DNA: TGCAGCGCATATGGCTACACCTTC.

The chain carries TRBV30 and TRBJ1-2, with a tentative D call TRBD1 (6 bases). The V end lost 3 bases, the J end lost 6 bases, and 17 bases lay between the germline ends. CDR1 and CDR2 (germline): GTSNPN, SVGIG (reference sequence). This CDR3 is built from 14 residues. CDR3 sequence reads: CAWSIPGVQNGYTF. The CDR3 nucleotides are TGTGCCTGGAGCATCCCAGGGGTTCAAAATGGCTACACCTTC.

This chain connects TRBV5-5 to TRBJ1-2; D perhaps matches TRBD1 (6 bases). Germline V CDR1 and CDR2: SGHKS, YYEKEE (reference sequence). This CDR3 has 14 amino acids. V dropped 4 bases and J dropped 9 bases, with 19 bases sitting between them. The CDR3 nucleotides read TGTGCCAGCAGCGGACGGTACAGGGAATTTAGCTACACCTTC. Protein sequence: CASSGRYREFSYTF.

This chain links TRBV7-9 with TRBJ2-1, with 11 positions matching TRBD1. The CDR3 has 15 amino acids. Germline CDR1 reads SEHNR; CDR2 reads FQNEAQ (reference sequence). J lost 8 bases, V lost 8 bases, and 11 bases had no gene match. CDR3 nucleotides: TGTGCCAGCGCGGACAGGGGGCTGCTTAGGGATGAGCAGTTCTTC. This translates into CASADRGLLRDEQFF. Combining the CDR3 with reference TRBV7-9 and TRBJ2-1 gives the whole variable domain DTGVSQNPRHKITKRGQNVTFRCDPISEHNRLYWYRQTLGQGPEFLTYFQNEAQLEKSRLLSDRFSAERPKGSFSTLEIQRTEQGDSAMYLCASADRGLLRDEQFFGPGTRLTVL.

This clone was counted only a few times. The rearrangement links TRBV5-1 to TRBJ1-2; the match to TRBD1 covers 7 bases. After removal of 1 base from V and 7 bases from J, the junction contained 16 bases not matched to a gene. The germline V gene encodes CDR1 SGHRS and CDR2 YFSETQ. The CDR3 sequence is 17 residues long. The CDR3, as DNA: TGCGCCAGCAGCTTGTCGACGGTCAGGGGGGCCCCCGGTGGCTACACCTTC. Amino acid sequence: CASSLSTVRGAPGGYTF.

This sequence joins TRBV27 and TRBJ2-7; no reliable D call. V gave up 3 bases and J gave up 5 bases, with 2 bases separating them. The CDR3 covers 10 residues. CDR1 and CDR2 (germline): MNHEY, SMNVEV (reference sequence). CDR3 sequence: CASSFNEQYF. The CDR3 DNA is TGTGCCAGCAGTTTCAACGAGCAGTACTTC.

This chain links TRBV5-1 with TRBJ2-1; 7 bases line up with TRBD2. CDR3 length: 17 residues. J gave up 7 bases and V 0 bases, and 13 bases lay outside the gene matches. Germline lookup yields CDR1 SGHRS and CDR2 YFSETQ. As DNA, the CDR3 is TGCGCCAGCAGCTTGGTCTTCTGGCGGGAGTTAGTGAATGAGCAGTTCTTC. It specifies CASSLVFWRELVNEQFF. The variable domain in full, completed from reference TRBV5-1 and TRBJ2-1, reads KAGVTQTPRYLIKTRGQQVTLSCSPISGHRSVSWYQQTPGQGLQFLFEYFSETQRNKGNFPGRFSGRQFSNSRSEMNVSTLELGDSALYLCASSLVFWRELVNEQFFGPGTRLTVL.

This clone was counted once. The J gene is TRBJ1-5, the V gene TRBV4-1, with D possibly TRBD1 on 5 matching bases. The germline V and J ends were trimmed by 0 bases and 0 bases, with 15 bases remaining between them. The CDR3 runs 18 residues. Germline CDR1 reads MGHRA; CDR2 reads YSYEKL. In nucleotides, the CDR3 is TGCGCCAGCAGCCAAGAGGGGCCACACTATCATAGCAATCAGCCCCAGCATTTT. Translation: CASSQEGPHYHSNQPQHF.

The chain employs TRBV30 and TRBJ2-7; unclear D gene. Trimming removed 0 bases at V and 5 bases at J, with 11 bases between. From germline, CDR1 is GTSNPN and CDR2 SVGIG (reference sequence). The CDR3 sequence is 13 residues long. In nucleotides, the CDR3 is TGTGCCTGGAGTGTACCGAACAGAGACGAGCAGTACTTC. This sequence encodes CAWSVPNRDEQYF.